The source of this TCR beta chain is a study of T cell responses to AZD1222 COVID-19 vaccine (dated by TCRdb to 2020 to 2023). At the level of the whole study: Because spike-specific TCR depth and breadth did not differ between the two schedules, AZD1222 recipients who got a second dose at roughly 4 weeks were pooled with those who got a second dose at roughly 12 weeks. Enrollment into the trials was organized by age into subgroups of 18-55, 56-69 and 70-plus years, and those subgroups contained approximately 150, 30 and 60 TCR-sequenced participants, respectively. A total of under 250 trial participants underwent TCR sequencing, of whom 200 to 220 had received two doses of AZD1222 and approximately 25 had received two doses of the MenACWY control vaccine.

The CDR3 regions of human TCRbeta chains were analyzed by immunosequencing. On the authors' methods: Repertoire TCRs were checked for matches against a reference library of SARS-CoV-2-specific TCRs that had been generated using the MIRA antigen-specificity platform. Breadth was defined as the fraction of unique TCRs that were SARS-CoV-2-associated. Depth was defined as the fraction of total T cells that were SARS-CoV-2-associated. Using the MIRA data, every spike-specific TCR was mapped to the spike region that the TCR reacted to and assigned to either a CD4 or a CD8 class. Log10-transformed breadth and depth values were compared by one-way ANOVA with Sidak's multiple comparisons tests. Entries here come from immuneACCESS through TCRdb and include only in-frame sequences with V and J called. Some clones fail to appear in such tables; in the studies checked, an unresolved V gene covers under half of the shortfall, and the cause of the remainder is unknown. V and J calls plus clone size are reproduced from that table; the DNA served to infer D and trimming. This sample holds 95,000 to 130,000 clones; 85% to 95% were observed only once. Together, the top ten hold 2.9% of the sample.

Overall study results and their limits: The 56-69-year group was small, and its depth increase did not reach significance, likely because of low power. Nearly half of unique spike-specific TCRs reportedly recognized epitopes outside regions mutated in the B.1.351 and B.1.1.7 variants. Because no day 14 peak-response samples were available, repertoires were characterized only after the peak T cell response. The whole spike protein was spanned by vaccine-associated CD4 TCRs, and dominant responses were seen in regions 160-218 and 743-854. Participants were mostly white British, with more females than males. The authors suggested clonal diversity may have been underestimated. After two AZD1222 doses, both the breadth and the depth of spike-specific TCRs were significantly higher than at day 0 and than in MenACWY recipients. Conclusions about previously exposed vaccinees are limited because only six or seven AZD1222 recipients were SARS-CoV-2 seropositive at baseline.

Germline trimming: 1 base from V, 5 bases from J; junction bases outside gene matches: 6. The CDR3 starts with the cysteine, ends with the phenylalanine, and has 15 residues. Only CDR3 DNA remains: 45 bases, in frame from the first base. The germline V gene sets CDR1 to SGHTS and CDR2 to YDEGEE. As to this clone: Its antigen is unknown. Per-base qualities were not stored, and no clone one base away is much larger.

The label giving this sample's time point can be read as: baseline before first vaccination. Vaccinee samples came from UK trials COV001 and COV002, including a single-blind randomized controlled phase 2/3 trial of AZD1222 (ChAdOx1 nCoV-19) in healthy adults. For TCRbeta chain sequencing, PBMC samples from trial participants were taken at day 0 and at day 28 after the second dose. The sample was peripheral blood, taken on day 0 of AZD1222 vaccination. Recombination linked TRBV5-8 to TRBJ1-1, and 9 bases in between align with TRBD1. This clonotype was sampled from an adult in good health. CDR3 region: CASSLPTGGRTEAFF. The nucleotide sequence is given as TGTGCCAGCAGCTTGCCAACAGGGGGCAGGACTGAAGCTTTCTTT.